The 10 T cell receptor beta chains given below trace back to one sample, sequenced in a study of blood T cell repertoires in COVID-19. Assay used: immunoSEQ multiplex PCR; TCRdb lists only in-frame clones, some missing. The data show 300,000 to 400,000 clones, more than 70% seen once. Input material: peripheral blood. All receptors derive from a young woman with COVID-19, enrolled during active disease.

This sequence joins TRBV27 and TRBJ2-1, with 12 bases that match TRBD2. Germline V CDR1 and CDR2: MNHEY, SMNVEV (reference sequence). CDR3 size: 14 residues. V shed 8 bases, J shed 7 bases, and the junction held 6 bases outside the gene matches. This CDR3 reads CASFGLAGKNEQFF. CDR3 bases: TGTGCCAGCTTTGGACTAGCGGGAAAAAATGAGCAGTTCTTC.

The rearrangement joins TRBV5-1 to TRBJ2-2; 9 bases fit TRBD2. This CDR3 has 14 amino acids. The V gene's germline CDR1 is SGHRS and CDR2 YFSETQ. Trimming took 0 bases from V and 11 from J; bases not matched to a gene: 5. Here the CDR3 DNA reads TGCGCCAGCAGCTTGGGTCTAGCGGGAAGAGAGCTGTTTTTT. It codes for CASSLGLAGRELFF.

This clone has more than one count but fewer than ten. The chain joins TRBV7-9 to TRBJ1-6; D might be TRBD1 (6 bases). V lost 2 bases to trimming and J lost 8 bases, with 10 bases between them. Germline loops: CDR1 SEHNR, CDR2 FQNEAQ (reference sequence). This CDR3 spans 14 amino acids. The CDR3 spells CASSLSQGYSPLHF. The CDR3 region has the DNA TGTGCCAGCAGCTTATCACAGGGTTATTCACCCCTCCACTTT.

The chain joins TRBV6-5 to TRBJ2-1; 13 bases line up with TRBD2. CDR1 is MNHEY, CDR2 SVGAGI, per germline. With V trimmed by 2 bases and J by 9 bases, 7 bases remained unmatched. The CDR3 consists of 16 residues. The CDR3 protein is CASSYQGLAGIGEQFF. As DNA, the CDR3 is TGTGCCAGCAGTTACCAGGGACTAGCGGGAATTGGTGAGCAGTTCTTC.

This chain joins TRBV18 and TRBJ2-7; D remains unclear. Trimming removed 3 bases at V and 7 bases at J, with 10 bases between. Germline V lookup: CDR1 KGHSH, CDR2 LQKENI. This CDR3 has 12 residues. CDR3 protein: CASSPARSEQYF. CDR3 in DNA: TGTGCCAGCTCACCCGCGAGGTCGGAGCAGTACTTC. The full variable domain, in which reference TRBV18 and TRBJ2-7 provide the parts outside the CDR3, is NAGVMQNPRHLVRRRGQEARLRCSPMKGHSHVYWYRQLPEEGLKFMVYLQKENIIDESGMPKERFSAEFPKEGPSILRIQQVVRGDSAAYFCASSPARSEQYFGPGTRLTVT.

This clone was detected only once. J is TRBJ1-2 and V is TRBV28; 10 nucleotides match TRBD1. The germline CDR1 and CDR2 sequences are MDHEN and SYDVKM. Trimming at V came to 8 bases and at J to 4 bases, leaving 10 bases not matched to a gene. The CDR3 extends over 15 amino acids. The CDR3: CASLTSGQGGYGYTF. CDR3 sequence (DNA): TGTGCCAGCCTAACCTCAGGACAGGGGGGCTATGGCTACACCTTC.

This chain uses TRBV27 with TRBJ1-5; TRBD1 agrees at 9 bases. V gave up 3 bases and J gave up 4 bases; unmatched junction bases: 4. Per germline, CDR1 MNHEY and CDR2 SMNVEV (reference sequence). This CDR3 is 15 amino acids long. This chain's CDR3 is CASSFSGQGNQPQHF. The CDR3 DNA is TGTGCCAGCAGTTTTTCAGGACAGGGGAATCAGCCCCAGCATTTT.

The V call is TRBV6-2 or TRBV6-3, the J call TRBJ2-5; 10 bases fit TRBD1. CDR3 length: 17 residues. Germline CDR1 MNHEY, CDR2 SVGEGT. The V and J ends lost 5 bases and 0 bases, in that order; junction bases with no gene match: 9. Here the CDR3 DNA reads TGTGCCAGCAGTGTACCGAGACAGGGGGCGCACCAAGAGACCCAGTACTTC. Translated: CASSVPRQGAHQETQYF.

The CDR3: CASSSSGGFTDTQYF. The CDR3 DNA follows: TGTGCCAGCAGCTCTAGCGGGGGGTTCACAGATACGCAGTATTTT. The chain employs TRBV7-8 and TRBJ2-3, with 11 nucleotides matching TRBD2. V lost 4 bases and J lost 2; bases outside the gene matches: 2. This CDR3 is 15 amino acids long. Looked up from germline, CDR1 is SGHVS and CDR2 is FQNEAQ.

In its sample, this clone was seen once. V is TRBV6-5 and J is TRBJ1-4; 10 bases align to TRBD1. CDR3 length: 15 amino acids. In germline, CDR1 is MNHEY, CDR2 SVGAGI. V lost 6 bases, J lost 7 bases, and 8 bases stayed unmatched. The CDR3 nucleotides read TGTGCCAGCAGAGACTCAGACAGGGGGCGTGAAAAACTGTTTTTT. Encoded protein: CASRDSDRGREKLFF.